Listed here are 4 T cell receptor beta chains from one sample, sequenced in a study of cytomegalovirus exposure and HLA in healthy donors. PCR primers comprised 60 Vbeta and 13 Jbeta primers. The assay was immunoSEQ multiplex PCR, and TCRdb's table has in-frame clones only and misses some. The sample yields 130,000 or so clones, 66% seen once. What was sequenced was PBMCs. Receptors originate from a woman aged 60-70 years in good health and CMV-seronegative.

This clone turned up a few times. V usage is TRBV14 and J usage is TRBJ2-2; 7 bases are a match to TRBD2. V gave up 1 base and J gave up 2 bases; unmatched junction bases: 4. The CDR3 runs 16 residues. Germline loops: CDR1 SGHDN, CDR2 FVKESK. This CDR3 is CASSQGSGINTGELFF. CDR3 nucleotides: TGTGCCAGCAGCCAAGGAAGCGGGATTAACACCGGGGAGCTGTTTTTT. The full variable domain, with the rest looked up from reference TRBV14 and TRBJ2-2, is EAGVTQFPSHSVIEKGQTVTLRCDPISGHDNLYWYRRVMGKEIKFLLHFVKESKQDESGMPNNRFLAERTGGTYSTLKVQPAELEDSGVYFCASSQGSGINTGELFFGEGSRLTVL.

This clone was seen only a few times. The chain links TRBV18 to TRBJ2-5, with a weak D call TRBD2 (5 bases). The V gene lost 2 bases and the J gene lost 1 base, with 5 bases spanning the gap. Looked up from germline, CDR1 is KGHSH and CDR2 is LQKENI. This CDR3 has 13 residues. CDR3 coding DNA: TGTGCCAGCTCACCAGGGAGCCAAGAGACCCAGTACTTC. Its protein product is CASSPGSQETQYF.

The chain carries TRBV7-9 and TRBJ2-2, with 8 bases that match TRBD1. The germline gives CDR1 SEHNR, CDR2 FQNEAQ (reference sequence). Germline trimming cut 5 bases from V and 5 bases from J; bases unmatched to any gene: 4. The CDR3 extends over 14 amino acids. CDR3 residues: CASSTDRATGELFF. The CDR3 bases are TGTGCCAGCAGCACGGACAGGGCGACCGGGGAGCTGTTTTTT.

This clone occurred once. This chain links TRBV29-1 with TRBJ2-7, with TRBD2 matching 12 bases. The CDR3 is made up of 13 amino acids. With 6 bases clipped from V and 5 bases from J, the junction kept 5 bases outside the gene matches. In germline, CDR1 is SQVTM, CDR2 ANQGSEA. The CDR3 DNA is TGCAGCGTAAAGACTAGCGGGAGCCACGAGCAGTACTTC. Its translation: CSVKTSGSHEQYF.